The text below deals with one T cell receptor beta chain. Its antigen remains unknown. Only in-frame clones appear in the TCRdb table, and some are missing; sequencing was by immunoSEQ multiplex PCR. This table has 140,000 to 150,000 clones, roughly 90% appearing once. Germline CDR1 reads SGHVS; CDR2 reads FNYEAQ. Losses at the gene ends were 1 base for V and 7 bases for J; bases not matched to a gene: 4. CDR3 length equals 14 residues. This sample was included in a study of radiation and T cells in renal cell carcinoma. Study conclusions and caveats: Top tumor clonotypes rose in blood 2 weeks post-radiation, then contracted.

The time point denotes: blood 4 weeks post-SBRT, at nephrectomy. Specified treatment: 15 Gy SBRT to primary tumor, nephrectomy 4 weeks later. Nephrectomy followed 15 Gy stereotactic body radiation by 4 weeks. This renal cell carcinoma was of the clear cell type. The clonotype comes from a woman aged 45 to 65 with renal cell carcinoma. The V gene is TRBV7-6, the J gene TRBJ2-7; 10 bases agree with TRBD1. The sample in question was blood, obtained from a patient whose treatment included radiotherapy and nephrectomy. Here the CDR3 reads CASSLDDRGQEQYF. The DNA of the CDR3 is TGTGCCAGCAGCTTAGACGACAGGGGGCAAGAGCAGTACTTC.